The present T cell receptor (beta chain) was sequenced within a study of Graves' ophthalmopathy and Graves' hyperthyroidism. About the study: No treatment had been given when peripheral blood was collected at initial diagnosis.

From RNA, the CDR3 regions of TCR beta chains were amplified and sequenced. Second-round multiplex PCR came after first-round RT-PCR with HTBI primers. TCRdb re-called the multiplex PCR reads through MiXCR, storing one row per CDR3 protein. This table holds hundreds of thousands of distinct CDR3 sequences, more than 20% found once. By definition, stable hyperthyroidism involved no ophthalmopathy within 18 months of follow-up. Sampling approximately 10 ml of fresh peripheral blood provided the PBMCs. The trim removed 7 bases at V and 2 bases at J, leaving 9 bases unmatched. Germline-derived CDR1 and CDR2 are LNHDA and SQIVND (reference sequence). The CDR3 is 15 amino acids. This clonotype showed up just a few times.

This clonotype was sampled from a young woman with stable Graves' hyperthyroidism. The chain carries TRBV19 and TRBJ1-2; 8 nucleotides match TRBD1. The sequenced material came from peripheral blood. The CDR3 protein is CASTPRTGWNYGYTF. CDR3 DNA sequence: TGTGCCAGTACTCCGAGGACAGGGTGGAACTATGGCTACACCTTC.